The 21 T cell receptor beta chains given below trace back to one sample, sequenced in a study of OX40 agonist ivuxolimab in advanced cancers. Method: immunoSEQ multiplex PCR; TCRdb's copy keeps in-frame clones and lacks some. Altogether over 55,000 clones are present, approximately 80% being singletons, with the ten largest covering more than 1.5%. Here the sequenced sample was CD4+ or CD8+ T cells sorted from blood, taken in a trial of the OX40 agonist ivuxolimab. These receptors all stem from an adult with an advanced solid tumor such as melanoma, head and neck, liver or kidney cancer.

J is TRBJ2-7 and V is TRBV6-5, with 7 bases aligning to TRBD1. J gave up 3 bases and V 5 bases, and 7 bases lay outside the gene matches. This CDR3 contains 14 residues. Germline V lookup: CDR1 MNHEY, CDR2 SVGAGI. CDR3 nucleotides: TGTGCCAGCAGTCCAGCCGGGACAGACTACGAGCAGTACTTC. Residues: CASSPAGTDYEQYF.

J is TRBJ1-2 and V is TRBV7-3; 7 nucleotides agree with TRBD1. The V gene end was trimmed by 2 bases and the J gene end by 8 bases; junction bases not matched to a gene: 8. The CDR3 runs 14 residues. The germline gives CDR1 SGHTA, CDR2 FQGTGA. The CDR3 bases are TGTGCCAGCAGCTTATCTACAGGGGCAGAGGGCTACACCTTC. As protein: CASSLSTGAEGYTF.

The count of this clone is one. This chain links TRBV5-1 with TRBJ2-5; D possibly matches TRBD1 or TRBD2 (7 bases each). This CDR3 is built from 14 residues. Deletions cut 0 bases from V and 5 bases from J, with 11 bases between. CDR1 is SGHRS, CDR2 YFSETQ, per germline. The CDR3 DNA reads TGCGCCAGCAGCTTGGGACAGGGAGGGGAGACCCAGTACTTC. This gives the protein CASSLGQGGETQYF.

V is TRBV28 and J is TRBJ2-5; D is unclear. Deletions cut 2 bases from V and 5 bases from J, with 6 bases between. The CDR3 is 12 amino acids. In germline, CDR1 is MDHEN, CDR2 SYDVKM. The CDR3 DNA is TGTGCCAGCAGTTTAATATCGGAGACCCAGTACTTC. It translates to CASSLISETQYF.

The chain has TRBV18 and TRBJ2-1; 11 bases are shared with TRBD2. The germline V gene has CDR1 KGHSH and CDR2 LQKENI. CDR3 length: 17 amino acids. Losses at the gene ends were 3 bases for V and 7 bases for J; bases not matched to a gene: 11. The CDR3 is CASSPLGTSGRRNEQFF. Here the CDR3 DNA reads TGTGCCAGCTCACCGCTAGGGACTAGCGGTCGGAGGAATGAGCAGTTCTTC.

The CDR3 region has the DNA TGTGCCATCAGTGAAAGGACTAGCGGGAGTAAGACCCAGTACTTC. It translates to CAISERTSGSKTQYF. V gene TRBV10-3 combines with J gene TRBJ2-5; 13 bases fit TRBD2. CDR1 is ENHRY, CDR2 SYGVKD, per germline. V was pared by 3 bases and J by 6 bases, with 4 bases of the junction left unmatched. The CDR3 contains 15 residues.

The J gene is TRBJ1-1, the V gene TRBV5-1; 9 bases match TRBD1. The junction had 4 bases not matched to a gene; V was cut back by 3 bases and J by 7 bases. This CDR3 has 13 residues. CDR1 SGHRS and CDR2 YFSETQ come from the germline V gene. The CDR3 nucleotides read TGCGCCAGCAGCTCGGACAGGGGAGGTGAAGCTTTCTTT. Encoded protein: CASSSDRGGEAFF.

The rearrangement uses TRBV2 and TRBJ2-3; 8 bases line up with TRBD1. This CDR3 is built from 15 residues. V was pared by 7 bases and J by 3 bases, with 9 bases of the junction left unmatched. Per germline, CDR1 SNHLY and CDR2 FYNNEI. CDR3: CASTLQGGETDTQYF. In nucleotides, the CDR3 is TGTGCCAGCACCCTACAGGGGGGTGAGACAGATACGCAGTATTTT.

J is TRBJ1-1 and V is TRBV5-6; D is unclear. Germline CDR1 SGHDT, CDR2 YYEEEE. The CDR3 runs 15 residues. With 0 bases removed from V and 4 bases from J, the gap between germline ends came to 13 bases. The CDR3 reads CASSLGLYQATEAFF. In nucleotides, the CDR3 is TGTGCCAGCAGCTTGGGACTCTACCAGGCCACTGAAGCTTTCTTT.

This chain uses TRBV16 with TRBJ1-2; TRBD1 agrees at 7 bases. With 0 bases clipped from V and 4 bases from J, the junction kept 5 bases outside the gene matches. The germline gives CDR1 KGHSY, CDR2 FQNENV. The CDR3 is made up of 15 amino acids. CDR3 bases: TGTGCCAGCAGCCAATCTGAGGGACAGCTCTATGGCTACACCTTC. Translation gives CASSQSEGQLYGYTF. Full variable domain (rest looked up from reference TRBV16 and TRBJ1-2): GEEVAQTPKHLVRGEGQKAKLYCAPIKGHSYVFWYQQVLKNEFKFLISFQNENVFDETGMPKERFSAKCLPNSPCSLEIQATKLEDSAVYFCASSQSEGQLYGYTFGSGTRLTVV.

The J gene is TRBJ1-4, the V gene TRBV7-9; 9 bases match TRBD1. Germline V gene data show CDR1 as SEHNR and CDR2 as FQNEAQ (reference sequence). The V segment lost 5 bases and the J segment 6 bases; nucleotides outside the gene matches: 7. The CDR3 is 15 amino acids. CDR3 coding DNA: TGTGCCAGCAGCCTCCGGACAGGGGCGTATGAAAAACTGTTTTTT. This codes for CASSLRTGAYEKLFF.

The chain recombines TRBV6-5 with TRBJ1-4; D call uncertain. This CDR3 contains 11 residues. Germline V gene data show CDR1 as MNHEY and CDR2 as SVGAGI. V was shortened by 5 bases and J by 6 bases, with 4 bases between the two germline ends. The CDR3 bases are TGTGCCAGCAGTAAGGATGAAAAACTGTTTTTT. This gives the protein CASSKDEKLFF.

The rearrangement uses TRBV19 and TRBJ2-3; 8 bases align to TRBD1. This CDR3 region has 16 residues. Germline V gene lookup returns CDR1 LNHDA and CDR2 SQIVND (reference sequence). The V gene end was trimmed by 5 bases and the J gene end by 2 bases; junction bases not matched to a gene: 9. The CDR3 DNA is TGTGCCAGTAGTGACCCGGGACAGGTTCTCACAGATACGCAGTATTTT. Translating it yields CASSDPGQVLTDTQYF.

Here the CDR3 reads CASSLSKGSYNEQFF. The CDR3 nucleotides read TGTGCCAGCAGCTTAAGCAAAGGGTCCTACAATGAGCAGTTCTTC. This chain uses TRBV7-3 with TRBJ2-1; no clear D. Germline V lookup: CDR1 SGHTA, CDR2 FQGTGA. V was clipped by 1 base and J by 1 base, with 8 bases between them. CDR3 length equals 15 residues.

This clone was seen a few times. The chain couples TRBV10-2 to TRBJ2-3; 7 bases align to TRBD2. This CDR3 is 16 amino acids long. Germline V gives CDR1 WSHSY, CDR2 SAAADI. V shed 6 bases and J 5 bases; nucleotides not matched to a gene: 14. CDR3 protein: CASRTHPRGGQDTQYF. In nucleotides, the CDR3 is TGCGCCAGCAGGACCCACCCTCGCGGGGGTCAAGATACGCAGTATTTT.

The V and J genes are TRBV20-1 and TRBJ2-5; TRBD2 is a possible D gene (6 bases). The germline CDR1 and CDR2 sequences are DFQATT and SNEGSKA (reference sequence). The ends were cut back, 6 bases at V and 4 bases at J, with 9 bases in the middle. CDR3 length equals 11 residues. The CDR3 bases are TGCAGTGCCGTGGGGGGAGAGACCCAGTACTTC. Translated, it gives CSAVGGETQYF.

This chain links TRBV6-6 with TRBJ2-1; no firm D call. Deletions cut 6 bases from V and 7 bases from J, with 16 bases between. Germline CDR1 and CDR2: MNHNY and SVGAGI (reference sequence). The CDR3 totals 14 residues. CDR3 loop: CASSLGPYGNEQFF. The DNA for the CDR3 is TGTGCCAGCAGCCTCGGGCCTTACGGAAATGAGCAGTTCTTC.

The V call is TRBV11-3, the J call TRBJ2-3; D ambiguous. This CDR3 has 13 residues. V was shortened by 5 bases and J by 1 base, with 7 bases between the two germline ends. The germline CDR1 and CDR2 sequences are SGHNT and YENEEA. The chain's CDR3 is CASSPRGTDTQYF. The CDR3 nucleotides are TGTGCCAGCAGCCCTAGGGGCACAGATACGCAGTATTTT.

The chain joins TRBV29-1 to TRBJ1-1; 8 nucleotides match TRBD1. Germline V lookup: CDR1 SQVTM, CDR2 ANQGSEA. Unmatched junction bases numbered 16, after V lost 5 bases and J lost 11 bases. The CDR3 covers 14 residues. CDR3 protein: CSVNERGTGLWAFF. The CDR3 region has the DNA TGCAGCGTTAATGAAAGGGGGACAGGACTTTGGGCTTTCTTT.

The CDR3 here is CATRTGHMGNQPQHF. CDR3 bases: TGTGCCACCAGGACAGGGCATATGGGCAATCAGCCCCAGCATTTT. J is TRBJ1-5 and V is TRBV19; the match to TRBD1 covers 8 bases. The CDR3 totals 15 residues. Trimming took 10 bases from V and 2 from J; bases not matched to a gene: 10. The germline V gene encodes CDR1 LNHDA and CDR2 SQIVND (reference sequence).

This sequence joins TRBV5-6 and TRBJ1-2, with 7 bases matching TRBD1. The CDR3 spans 14 residues. CDR1 SGHDT and CDR2 YYEEEE come from the germline V gene. Trimming at V came to 2 bases and at J to 8 bases, leaving 9 bases not matched to a gene. CDR3 sequence reads: CASSFGPGTDGYTF. The DNA for the CDR3 is TGTGCCAGCAGCTTCGGACCCGGGACAGACGGCTACACCTTC.